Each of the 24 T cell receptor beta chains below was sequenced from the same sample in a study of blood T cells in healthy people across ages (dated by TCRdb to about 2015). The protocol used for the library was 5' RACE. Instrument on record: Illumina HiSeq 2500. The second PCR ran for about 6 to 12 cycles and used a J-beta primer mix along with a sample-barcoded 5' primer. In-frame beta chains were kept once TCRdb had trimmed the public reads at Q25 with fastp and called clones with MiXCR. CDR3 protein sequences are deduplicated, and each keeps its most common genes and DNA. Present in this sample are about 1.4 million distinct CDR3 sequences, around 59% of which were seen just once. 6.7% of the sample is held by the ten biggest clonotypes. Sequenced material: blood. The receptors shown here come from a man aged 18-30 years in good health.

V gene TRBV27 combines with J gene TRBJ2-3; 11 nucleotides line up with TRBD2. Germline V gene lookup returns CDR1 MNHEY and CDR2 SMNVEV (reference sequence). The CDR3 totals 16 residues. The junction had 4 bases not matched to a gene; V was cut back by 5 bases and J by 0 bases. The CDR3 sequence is CASSRLAGYSTDTQYF. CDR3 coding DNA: TGTGCCAGCAGTAGACTAGCGGGGTACAGCACAGATACGCAGTATTTT.

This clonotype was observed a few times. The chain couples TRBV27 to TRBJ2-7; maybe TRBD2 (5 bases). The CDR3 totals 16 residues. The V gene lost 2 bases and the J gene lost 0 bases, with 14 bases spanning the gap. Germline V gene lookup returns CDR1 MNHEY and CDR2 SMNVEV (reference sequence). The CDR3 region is CASSLEGTTSSYEQYF. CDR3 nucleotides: TGTGCCAGCAGTTTAGAGGGAACCACAAGCTCCTACGAGCAGTACTTC.

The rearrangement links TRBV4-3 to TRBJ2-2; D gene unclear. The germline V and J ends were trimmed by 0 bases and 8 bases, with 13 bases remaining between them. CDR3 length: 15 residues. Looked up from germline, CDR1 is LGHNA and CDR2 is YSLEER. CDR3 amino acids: CASSQEWASAGELFF. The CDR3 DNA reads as TGCGCCAGCAGCCAAGAATGGGCATCAGCGGGGGAGCTGTTTTTT.

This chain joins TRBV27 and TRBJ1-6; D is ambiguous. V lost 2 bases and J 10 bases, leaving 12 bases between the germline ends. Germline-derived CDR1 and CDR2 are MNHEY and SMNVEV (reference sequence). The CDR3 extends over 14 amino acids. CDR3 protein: CASSLTSLVSPLHF. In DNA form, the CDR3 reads TGTGCCAGCAGTTTAACCAGTTTAGTGTCACCCCTCCACTTT.

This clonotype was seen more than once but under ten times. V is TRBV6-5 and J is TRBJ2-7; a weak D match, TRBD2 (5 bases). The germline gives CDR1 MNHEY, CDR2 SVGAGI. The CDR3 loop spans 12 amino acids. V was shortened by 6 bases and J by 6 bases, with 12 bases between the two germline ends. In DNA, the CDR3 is TGTGCCAGCAGCCCTAGCCTTCGCGAGCAGTACTTC. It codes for CASSPSLREQYF.

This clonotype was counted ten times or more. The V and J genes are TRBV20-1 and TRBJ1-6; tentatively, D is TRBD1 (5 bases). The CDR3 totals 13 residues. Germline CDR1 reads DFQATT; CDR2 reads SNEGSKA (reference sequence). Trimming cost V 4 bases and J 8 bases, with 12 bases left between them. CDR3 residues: CSAMDVGDSPLHF. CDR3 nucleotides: TGCAGTGCTATGGACGTAGGGGATTCACCCCTCCACTTT.

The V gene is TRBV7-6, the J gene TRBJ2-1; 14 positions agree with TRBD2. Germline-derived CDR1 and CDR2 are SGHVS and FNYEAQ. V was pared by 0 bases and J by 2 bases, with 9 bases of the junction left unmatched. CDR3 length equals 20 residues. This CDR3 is CASSLAGGLAGGPTYNEQFF. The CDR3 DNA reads TGTGCCAGCAGCTTAGCCGGAGGACTAGCGGGGGGTCCCACCTACAATGAGCAGTTCTTC.

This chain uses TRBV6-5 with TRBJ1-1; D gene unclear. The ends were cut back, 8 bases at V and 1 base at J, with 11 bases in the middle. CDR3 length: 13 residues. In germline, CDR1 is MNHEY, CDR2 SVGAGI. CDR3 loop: CASVDGPNTEAFF. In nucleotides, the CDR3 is TGTGCCAGCGTAGACGGGCCGAACACTGAAGCTTTCTTT.

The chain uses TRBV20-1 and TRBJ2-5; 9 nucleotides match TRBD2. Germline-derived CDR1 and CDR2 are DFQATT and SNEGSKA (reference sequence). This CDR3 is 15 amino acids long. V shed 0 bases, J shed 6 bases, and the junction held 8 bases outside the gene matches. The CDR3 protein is CSARDRRGGVKTQYF. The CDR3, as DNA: TGCAGTGCTAGAGATAGGCGGGGGGGTGTGAAGACCCAGTACTTC.

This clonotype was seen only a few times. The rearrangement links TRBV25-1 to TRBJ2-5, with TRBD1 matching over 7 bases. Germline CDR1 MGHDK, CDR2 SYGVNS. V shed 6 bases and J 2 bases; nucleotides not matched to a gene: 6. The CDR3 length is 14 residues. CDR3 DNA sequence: TGTGCCAGCAGGAACGACAGGGCGCAAGAGACCCAGTACTTC. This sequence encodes CASRNDRAQETQYF.

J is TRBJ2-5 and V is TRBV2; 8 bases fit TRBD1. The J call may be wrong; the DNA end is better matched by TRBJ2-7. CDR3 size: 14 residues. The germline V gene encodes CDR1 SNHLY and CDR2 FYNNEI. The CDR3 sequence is CASRKQGGFYEQYF. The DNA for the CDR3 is TGTGCCAGCAGAAAACAGGGGGGCTTCTACGAGCAGTACTTC.

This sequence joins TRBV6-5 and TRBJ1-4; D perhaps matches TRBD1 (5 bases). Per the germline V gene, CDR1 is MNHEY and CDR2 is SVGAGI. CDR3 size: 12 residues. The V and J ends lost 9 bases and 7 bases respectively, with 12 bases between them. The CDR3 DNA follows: TGTGCCAGTGCAGGGTCCCGTGAAAAACTGTTTTTT. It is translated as CASAGSREKLFF.

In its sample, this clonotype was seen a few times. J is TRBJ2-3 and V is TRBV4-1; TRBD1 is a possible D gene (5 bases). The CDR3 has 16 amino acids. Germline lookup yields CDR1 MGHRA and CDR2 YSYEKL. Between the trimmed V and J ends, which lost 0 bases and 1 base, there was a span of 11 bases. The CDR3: CASSQDSGRGTDTQYF. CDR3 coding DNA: TGCGCCAGCAGCCAAGATAGTGGCAGGGGCACAGATACGCAGTATTTT.

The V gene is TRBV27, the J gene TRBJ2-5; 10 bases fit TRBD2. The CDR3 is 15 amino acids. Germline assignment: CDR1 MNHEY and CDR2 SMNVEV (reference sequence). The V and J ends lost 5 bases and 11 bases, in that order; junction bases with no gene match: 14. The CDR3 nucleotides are TGTGCCAGCAGTCTAGCGGGAGACCTCTACAATGAGCAGTACTTC. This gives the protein CASSLAGDLYNEQYF.

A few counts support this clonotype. DNA for the CDR3: TGCAGTGCCGATGGAGACACGGCCCAGACCCAGTACTTC. As protein: CSADGDTAQTQYF. The chain combines TRBV20-1 with TRBJ2-5; no definite D call. This CDR3 has 13 amino acids. Looked up from germline, CDR1 is DFQATT and CDR2 is SNEGSKA (reference sequence). V gave up 6 bases and J gave up 6 bases, with 17 bases separating them.

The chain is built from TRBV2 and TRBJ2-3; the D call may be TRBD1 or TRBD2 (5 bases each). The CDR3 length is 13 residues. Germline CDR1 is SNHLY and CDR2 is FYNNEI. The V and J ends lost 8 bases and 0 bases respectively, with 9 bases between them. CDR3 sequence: CASGTASTDTQYF. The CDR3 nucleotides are TGTGCCAGCGGGACGGCTAGCACAGATACGCAGTATTTT.

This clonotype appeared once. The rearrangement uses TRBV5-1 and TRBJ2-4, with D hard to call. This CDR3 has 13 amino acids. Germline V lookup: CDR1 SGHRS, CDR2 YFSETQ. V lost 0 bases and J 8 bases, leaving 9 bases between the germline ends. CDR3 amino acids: CASSLGGPDIQYF. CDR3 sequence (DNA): TGCGCCAGCAGCTTGGGCGGCCCAGACATTCAGTACTTC.

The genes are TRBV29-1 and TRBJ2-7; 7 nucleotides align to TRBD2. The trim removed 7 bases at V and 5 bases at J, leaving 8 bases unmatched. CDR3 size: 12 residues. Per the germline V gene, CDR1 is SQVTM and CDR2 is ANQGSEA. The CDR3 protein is CSGGEGWNEQYF. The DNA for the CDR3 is TGCAGCGGGGGGGAGGGTTGGAACGAGCAGTACTTC.

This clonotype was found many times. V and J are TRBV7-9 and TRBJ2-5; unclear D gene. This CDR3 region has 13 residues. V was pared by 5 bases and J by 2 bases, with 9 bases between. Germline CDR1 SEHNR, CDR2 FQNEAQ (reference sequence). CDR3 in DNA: TGTGCCAGCAGCAGATGGGGTCAAGAGACCCAGTACTTC. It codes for CASSRWGQETQYF.

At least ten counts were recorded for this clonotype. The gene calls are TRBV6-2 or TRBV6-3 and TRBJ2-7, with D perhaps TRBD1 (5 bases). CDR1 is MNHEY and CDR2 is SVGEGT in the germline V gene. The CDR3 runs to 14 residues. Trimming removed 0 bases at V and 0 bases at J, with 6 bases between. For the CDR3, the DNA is TGTGCCAGCAGTTACTCTGACAGCTCCTACGAGCAGTACTTC. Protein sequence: CASSYSDSSYEQYF.

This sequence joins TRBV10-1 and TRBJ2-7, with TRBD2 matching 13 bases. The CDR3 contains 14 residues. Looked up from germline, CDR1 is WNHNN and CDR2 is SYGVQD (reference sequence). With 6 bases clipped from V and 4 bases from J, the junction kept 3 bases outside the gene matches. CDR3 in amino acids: CASSTSGRVYEQYF. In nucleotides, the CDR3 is TGCGCCAGCAGCACTAGCGGGAGGGTGTACGAGCAGTACTTC.

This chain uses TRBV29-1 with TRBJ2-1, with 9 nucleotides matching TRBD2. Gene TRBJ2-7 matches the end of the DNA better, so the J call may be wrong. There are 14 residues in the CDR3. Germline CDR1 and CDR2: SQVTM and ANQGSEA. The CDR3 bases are TGCAGCGTAGTTCATAGCGGGGGTCCCTACGAGCAGTACTTC. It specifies CSVVHSGGPYEQYF.

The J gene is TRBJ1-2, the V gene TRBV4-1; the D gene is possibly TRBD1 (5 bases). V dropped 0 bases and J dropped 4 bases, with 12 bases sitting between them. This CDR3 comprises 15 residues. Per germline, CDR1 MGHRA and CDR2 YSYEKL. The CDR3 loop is CASSQEGLGGYGYTF. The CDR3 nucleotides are TGCGCCAGCAGCCAAGAAGGGCTCGGGGGCTATGGCTACACCTTC.

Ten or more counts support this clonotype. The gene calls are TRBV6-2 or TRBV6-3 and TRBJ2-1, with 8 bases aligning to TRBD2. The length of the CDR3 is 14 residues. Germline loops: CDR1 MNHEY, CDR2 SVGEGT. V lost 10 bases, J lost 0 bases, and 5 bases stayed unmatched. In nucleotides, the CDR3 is TGTGCCACATTACGGGGGGGCTCCTACAATGAGCAGTTCTTC. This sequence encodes CATLRGGSYNEQFF.